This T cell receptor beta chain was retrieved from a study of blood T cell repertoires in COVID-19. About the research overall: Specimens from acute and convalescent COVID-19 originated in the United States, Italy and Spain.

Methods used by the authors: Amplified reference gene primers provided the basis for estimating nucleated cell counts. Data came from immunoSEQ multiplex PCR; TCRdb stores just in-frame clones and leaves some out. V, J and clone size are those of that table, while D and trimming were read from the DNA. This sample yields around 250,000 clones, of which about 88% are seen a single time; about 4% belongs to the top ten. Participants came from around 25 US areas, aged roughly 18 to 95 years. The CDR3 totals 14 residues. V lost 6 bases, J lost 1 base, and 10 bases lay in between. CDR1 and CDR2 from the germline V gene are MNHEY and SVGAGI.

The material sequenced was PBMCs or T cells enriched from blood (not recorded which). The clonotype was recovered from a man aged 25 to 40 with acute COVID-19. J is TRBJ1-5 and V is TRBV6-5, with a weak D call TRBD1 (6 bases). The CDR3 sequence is CASRDRTSNQPQHF. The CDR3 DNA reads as TGTGCCAGCAGGGACAGAACGAGCAATCAGCCCCAGCATTTT.